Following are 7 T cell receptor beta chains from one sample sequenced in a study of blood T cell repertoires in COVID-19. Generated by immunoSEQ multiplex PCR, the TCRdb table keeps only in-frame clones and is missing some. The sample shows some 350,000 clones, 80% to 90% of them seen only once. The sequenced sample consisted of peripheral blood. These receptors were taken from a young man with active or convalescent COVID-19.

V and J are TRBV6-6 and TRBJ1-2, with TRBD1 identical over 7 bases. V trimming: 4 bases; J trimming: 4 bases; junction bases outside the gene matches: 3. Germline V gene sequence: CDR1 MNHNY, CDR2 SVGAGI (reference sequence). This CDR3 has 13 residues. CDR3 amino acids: CASSSRDSYGYTF. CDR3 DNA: TGTGCCAGCAGTTCCCGGGACAGCTATGGCTACACCTTC.

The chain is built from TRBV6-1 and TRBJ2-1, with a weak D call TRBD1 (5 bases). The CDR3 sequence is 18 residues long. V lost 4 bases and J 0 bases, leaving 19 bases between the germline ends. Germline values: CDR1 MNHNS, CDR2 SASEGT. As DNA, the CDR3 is TGTGCCAGCAGTGTGCCCACGACAGCCATTATCTCCTACAATGAGCAGTTCTTC. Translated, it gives CASSVPTTAIISYNEQFF.

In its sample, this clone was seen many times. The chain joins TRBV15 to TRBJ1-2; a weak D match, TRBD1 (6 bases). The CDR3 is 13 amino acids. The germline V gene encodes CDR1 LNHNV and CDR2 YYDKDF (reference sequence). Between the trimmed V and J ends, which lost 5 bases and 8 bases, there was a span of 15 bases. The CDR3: CATSHRTAQGYTF. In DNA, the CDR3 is TGTGCCACCAGCCACCGGACAGCACAGGGCTACACCTTC.

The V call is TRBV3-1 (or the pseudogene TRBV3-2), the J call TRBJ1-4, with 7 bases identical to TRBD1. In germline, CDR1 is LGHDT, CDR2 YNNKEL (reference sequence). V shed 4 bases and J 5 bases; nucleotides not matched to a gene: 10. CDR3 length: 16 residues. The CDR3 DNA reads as TGTGCCAGCAGCCCGGCTCGGGGACAGCGAAATGAAAAACTGTTTTTT. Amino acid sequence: CASSPARGQRNEKLFF.

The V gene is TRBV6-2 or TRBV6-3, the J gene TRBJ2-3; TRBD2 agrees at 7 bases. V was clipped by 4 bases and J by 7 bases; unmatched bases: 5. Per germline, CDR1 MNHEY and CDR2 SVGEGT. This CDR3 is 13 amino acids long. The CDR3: CASSSGGSYTQYF. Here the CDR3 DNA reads TGTGCCAGCAGTTCCGGGGGGAGCTATACGCAGTATTTT.

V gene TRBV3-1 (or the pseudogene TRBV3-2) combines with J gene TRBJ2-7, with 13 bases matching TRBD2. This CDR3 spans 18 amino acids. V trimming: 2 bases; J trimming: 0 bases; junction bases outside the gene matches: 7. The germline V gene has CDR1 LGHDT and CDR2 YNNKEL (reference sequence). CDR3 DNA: TGTGCCAGCAGCCAAAACCCGGGACTAGCGGGGAGCTCCTACGAGCAGTACTTC. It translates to CASSQNPGLAGSSYEQYF.

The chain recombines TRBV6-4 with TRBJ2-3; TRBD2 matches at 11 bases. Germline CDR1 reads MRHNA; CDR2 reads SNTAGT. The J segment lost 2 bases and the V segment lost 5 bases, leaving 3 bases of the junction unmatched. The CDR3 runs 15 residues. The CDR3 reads CASSRLAGFTDTQYF. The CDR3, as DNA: TGTGCCAGCAGTCGACTAGCGGGATTCACAGATACGCAGTATTTT.